This T cell receptor (beta chain) was documented in a study of blood T cells in healthy people across ages. Overall study context: About one barcoded beta molecule per two T cells was the capture yield of template switching. Points from the study as a whole: There was no known CMV status for donors, so expanded clonotype changes were possibly confounded.

This CDR3 spans 15 amino acids. CDR1 is LNHDA and CDR2 is SQIVND in the germline V gene (reference sequence). The V and J ends lost 0 bases and 4 bases respectively, with 10 bases between them. This clonotype has just a few counts. Its antigen remains unknown. Individuals who donated were healthy Caucasians from Russia aged roughly 6 to 90. Alongside a J-beta primer mix, a sample-barcoded 5' primer served in a second PCR lasting about 7 to 12 cycles. Any given sample supplied a minimum of 3 million CDR3-containing paired-end reads. TCRdb passed the 5' RACE reads through MiXCR, listing each CDR3 protein once. This table has more than 800,000 distinct CDR3 sequences, 29% appearing once.

Material: blood. The TCR originated in a woman of 80 years or more in good health. The V call is TRBV19, the J call TRBJ1-5, with D perhaps matching TRBD1 (6 bases). CDR3 sequence reads: CASSIDRGKNQPQHF. DNA of the CDR3: TGTGCCAGTAGTATAGACAGGGGAAAGAATCAGCCCCAGCATTTT.